The 20 T cell receptor beta chains below come from one sample, sequenced in a study of cytomegalovirus exposure and HLA in healthy donors (dated by TCRdb to about 2017). To prepare the library, the immunoSEQ multiplex PCR assay was applied. For the multiplex PCR, a mixture combining 60 forward primers for TCR Vbeta segments and 13 reverse primers for TCR Jbeta segments was used. Drawn from immuneACCESS, this table holds only the in-frame rearrangements with V and J called that TCRdb kept. Clones are partly lost; checked studies trace under half to an unresolved V gene and leave the rest unexplained. The sample profile shows roughly 200,000 clones; more than 65% of them were found once. The ten largest clones represent over 1.5% of the sample. The sample consisted of PBMCs. Receptor source: a girl between 5 and 17 years old in good health and CMV-seropositive.

For this clone: Other DNA sequences from this sample encode an identical CDR3 as well. This chain joins TRBV5-1 and TRBJ2-1; 10 bases align to TRBD2. The germline gives CDR1 SGHRS, CDR2 YFSETQ. The J segment lost 3 bases and the V segment lost 7 bases, leaving 4 bases of the junction unmatched. The CDR3 is 14 amino acids. The chain's CDR3 is CASGPSGGYNEQFF. CDR3 nucleotides: TGCGCCAGCGGTCCTAGCGGGGGCTACAATGAGCAGTTCTTC.

This clone was counted only a few times. This rearrangement joins TRBV4-3 to TRBJ1-6; 10 bases are shared with TRBD1. The CDR3 contains 17 residues. Germline V gene sequence: CDR1 LGHNA, CDR2 YSLEER. V lost 1 base to trimming and J lost 9 bases; unmatched junction nucleotides: 9. The CDR3 nucleotides are TGCGCCAGCAGCCAAGGAACGGCGGGACAGGGGAGTTCACCCCTCCACTTT. This sequence encodes CASSQGTAGQGSSPLHF.

J is TRBJ2-7 and V is TRBV9; D is perhaps TRBD1 (6 bases). V was cut by 1 base and J by 2 bases, with 13 bases left in between. Looked up from germline, CDR1 is SGDLS and CDR2 is YYNGEE. The CDR3 is 15 residues long. This chain's CDR3 is CASSVQGDTTYEQYF. The CDR3 DNA is TGTGCCAGCAGCGTACAAGGGGACACAACCTACGAGCAGTACTTC.

This clone was seen once. The chain uses TRBV4-3 and TRBJ2-4, with TRBD1 matching over 8 bases. V dropped 4 bases and J dropped 3; count of bases not matched to a gene: 14. This CDR3 is built from 18 residues. Looked up from germline, CDR1 is LGHNA and CDR2 is YSLEER. The CDR3 region is CASSRESGGAWGKNIQYF. The CDR3, as DNA: TGCGCCAGCAGCCGCGAATCAGGGGGCGCCTGGGGCAAAAACATTCAGTACTTC.

This chain's CDR3 is CASSQDRSKYTF. The CDR3 coding sequence is TGCGCCAGCAGCCAAGATCGGAGCAAATACACCTTC. The J gene is TRBJ1-2, the V gene TRBV4-3; D gene uncertain. Trimming took off 0 bases at V and 11 bases at J, with 10 bases between the two ends. This CDR3 region has 12 residues. Germline-derived CDR1 and CDR2 are LGHNA and YSLEER.

This clone was seen a few times. The V gene is TRBV4-1, the J gene TRBJ1-2; TRBD1 matches at 10 bases. V dropped 3 bases and J dropped 3; count of bases not matched to a gene: 4. The CDR3 runs 15 residues. Germline loops: CDR1 MGHRA, CDR2 YSYEKL. CDR3 DNA sequence: TGCGCCAGCAGCCACGTTGGGACAGGGGACTATGGCTACACCTTC. Protein sequence: CASSHVGTGDYGYTF.

The CDR3 is CASSSQTGAGYEQFF. The CDR3 bases are TGTGCCAGCAGCTCACAGACAGGGGCCGGTTATGAGCAGTTCTTC. This sequence joins TRBV7-2 and TRBJ2-1; 8 positions agree with TRBD1. The V gene's germline CDR1 is SGHTA and CDR2 FQGNSA. This CDR3 has 15 amino acids. V dropped 4 bases and J dropped 8; count of bases not matched to a gene: 10.

This chain links TRBV5-4 with TRBJ2-2; a weak D match, TRBD2 (6 bases). CDR3 size: 16 residues. CDR1 is SGHNT, CDR2 YYREEE, per germline (reference sequence). V was cut by 0 bases and J by 6 bases, with 15 bases left in between. CDR3 amino acids: CASSLDGGSYSGELFF. The CDR3 region has the DNA TGTGCCAGCAGCTTGGATGGAGGGAGTTACTCCGGGGAGCTGTTTTTT.

This sequence joins TRBV5-1 and TRBJ1-2; 9 bases line up with TRBD1. The CDR3 has 15 residues. The V segment lost 4 bases and the J segment 1 base; nucleotides outside the gene matches: 5. CDR1 is SGHRS, CDR2 YFSETQ, per germline. Written as DNA, the CDR3 is TGCGCCAGCAGCCCGGGACAGGGCCTTAACTATGGCTACACCTTC. Its translation is CASSPGQGLNYGYTF.

The chain employs TRBV19 and TRBJ1-3; D not resolved. The V end lost 5 bases, the J end lost 4 bases, and 12 bases lay between the germline ends. Germline values: CDR1 LNHDA, CDR2 SQIVND (reference sequence). The CDR3 totals 14 residues. CDR3 sequence (DNA): TGTGCCAGTAGTCGTCAGGTTGCCGGAAACACCATATATTTT. It encodes CASSRQVAGNTIYF. Looking up the rest from reference TRBV19 and TRBJ1-3 gives the full variable domain: DGGITQSPKYLFRKEGQNVTLSCEQNLNHDAMYWYRQDPGQGLRLIYYSQIVNDFQKGDIAEGYSVSREKKESFPLTVTSAQKNPTAFYLCASSRQVAGNTIYFGEGSWLTVV.

This sequence joins TRBV15 and TRBJ2-7; TRBD1 agrees at 7 bases. Per germline, CDR1 LNHNV and CDR2 YYDKDF (reference sequence). The CDR3 has 15 amino acids. V lost 3 bases, J lost 2 bases, and 7 bases stayed unmatched. CDR3 sequence: CATSSRGQSPYEQYF. The DNA of the CDR3 is TGTGCCACCAGCAGCCGGGGACAGTCCCCCTACGAGCAGTACTTC.

J is TRBJ1-2 and V is TRBV10-1; D unclear. This CDR3 spans 12 amino acids. Germline V CDR1 and CDR2: WNHNN, SYGVQD (reference sequence). Trimming took off 4 bases at V and 6 bases at J, with 9 bases between the two ends. CDR3 residues: CASSVAGNGYTF. The CDR3 coding sequence is TGCGCCAGCAGTGTGGCCGGGAATGGCTACACCTTC.

The gene calls are TRBV1 and TRBJ2-5; the table's D call of TRBD1 was not tested on the DNA. TRBV1 is labeled a pseudogene. The CDR3 extends over 15 amino acids. The CDR3 DNA reads TGCACCAGCAGCCTGGCCCGGGACAGCCGAGTTTTCCAGTACTTC. This codes for CTSSLARDSRVFQYF.

The V call is TRBV4-3, the J call TRBJ2-3, with 9 bases identical to TRBD2. V was clipped by 0 bases and J by 6 bases; unmatched bases: 7. Germline V gene sequence: CDR1 LGHNA, CDR2 YSLEER. This CDR3 region has 16 residues. DNA of the CDR3: TGCGCCAGCAGCCAAGATCTTGGCGGGGGGGCGGATACGCAGTATTTT. Translated, it gives CASSQDLGGGADTQYF.

The chain carries TRBV18 and TRBJ1-2; TRBD1 might be the D (5 bases). Germline V gene data show CDR1 as KGHSH and CDR2 as LQKENI. The V end was cut by 0 bases, the J end by 2 bases, with 10 bases between. This CDR3 is built from 15 residues. The CDR3 spells CASSPPGALNYGYTF. The CDR3 DNA is TGTGCCAGCTCACCACCAGGGGCCCTGAACTATGGCTACACCTTC.

The rearrangement links TRBV5-1 to TRBJ1-1; D uncertain. The CDR3 contains 14 residues. The germline gives CDR1 SGHRS, CDR2 YFSETQ. Trimming took 3 bases from V and 3 from J, leaving 12 bases between them. The CDR3 reads CASSWRRPDTEAFF. In nucleotides, the CDR3 is TGCGCCAGCAGCTGGAGAAGACCGGACACTGAAGCTTTCTTT.

The gene calls are TRBV7-2 and TRBJ2-3, with a weak D call TRBD2 (5 bases). Per the germline V gene, CDR1 is SGHTA and CDR2 is FQGNSA. Trimming took off 9 bases at V and 0 bases at J, with 16 bases between the two ends. The CDR3 covers 15 residues. The CDR3 nucleotides are TGTGCCAGTTCGGGGTACTTTTCTAGCACAGATACGCAGTATTTT. It encodes CASSGYFSSTDTQYF.

The chain recombines TRBV5-6 with TRBJ2-7; possibly TRBD1 for D (6 bases). This CDR3 region has 12 residues. Trimming pared 4 bases from V and 3 bases from J, leaving 8 bases between. Looked up from germline, CDR1 is SGHDT and CDR2 is YYEEEE. The CDR3 loop reads CASSVDSYEQYF. CDR3 bases: TGTGCCAGCAGCGTGGACAGCTACGAGCAGTACTTC. The complete variable domain, with remaining parts taken from reference TRBV5-6 and TRBJ2-7, reads DAGVTQSPTHLIKTRGQQVTLRCSPKSGHDTVSWYQQALGQGPQFIFQYYEEEERQRGNFPDRFSGHQFPNYSSELNVNALLLGDSALYLCASSVDSYEQYFGPGTRLTVT.

The chain carries TRBV4-1 and TRBJ2-3, with 16 bases lining up with TRBD2. From germline, CDR1 is MGHRA and CDR2 YSYEKL. The trim removed 1 base at V and 0 bases at J, leaving 4 bases unmatched. CDR3 size: 19 residues. The CDR3 is CASSQAGTSGGASTDTQYF. The DNA of the CDR3 is TGCGCCAGCAGCCAAGCCGGGACTAGCGGGGGGGCTAGCACAGATACGCAGTATTTT.

The rearrangement uses TRBV6-6 and TRBJ2-2, with D perhaps matching TRBD1 (6 bases). Trimming pared 7 bases from V and 6 bases from J, leaving 15 bases between. The CDR3 is 14 amino acids. CDR1 MNHNY and CDR2 SVGAGI come from the germline V gene (reference sequence). The DNA for the CDR3 is TGTGCCAGCATAGGTACAGGGCGGGCCGGGGAGCTGTTTTTT. The encoded protein is CASIGTGRAGELFF.